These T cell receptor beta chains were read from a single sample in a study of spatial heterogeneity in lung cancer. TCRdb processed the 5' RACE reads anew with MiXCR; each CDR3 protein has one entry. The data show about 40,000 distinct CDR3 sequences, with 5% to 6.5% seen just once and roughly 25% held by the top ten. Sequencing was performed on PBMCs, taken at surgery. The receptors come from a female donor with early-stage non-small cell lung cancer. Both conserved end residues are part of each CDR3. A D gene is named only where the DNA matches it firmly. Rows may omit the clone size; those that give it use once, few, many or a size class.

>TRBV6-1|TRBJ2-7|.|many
CASRGSYEQYF
TGTGCCAGCAGGGGGTCGTACGAGCAGTACTTC
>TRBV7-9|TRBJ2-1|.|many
CASSYFERNEQFF
TGTGCCAGCAGCTATTTCGAGCGAAATGAGCAGTTCTTC
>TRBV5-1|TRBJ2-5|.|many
CASSSTGGLQETQYF
TGCGCCAGCAGCTCTACCGGGGGACTTCAAGAGACCCAGTACTTC
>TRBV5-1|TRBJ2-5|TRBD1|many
CASSGLGQYQETQYF
TGCGCCAGCAGCGGTTTGGGACAGTACCAAGAGACCCAGTACTTC
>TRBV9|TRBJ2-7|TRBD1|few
CASSPTGTGGIEQYF
TGTGCCAGCAGCCCTACCGGGACAGGGGGTATTGAGCAGTACTTC
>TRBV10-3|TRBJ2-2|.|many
CAASGDPDTGELFF
TGTGCCGCTTCAGGGGATCCTGACACCGGGGAGCTGTTTTTT
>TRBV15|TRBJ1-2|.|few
CVTSRQQRGYGYTF
TGTGTCACCAGCAGACAGCAGAGGGGCTATGGCTACACCTTC
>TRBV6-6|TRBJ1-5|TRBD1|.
CASNPIPGQRNQPQHF
TGTGCCAGCAACCCAATCCCGGGACAGAGAAATCAGCCCCAGCATTTT
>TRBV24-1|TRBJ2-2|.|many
CATSDSTPGGELFF
TGTGCCACCAGTGATTCAACACCCGGCGGGGAGCTGTTTTTT
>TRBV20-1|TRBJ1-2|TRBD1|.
CSARGTGALNYGYTF
TGCAGTGCTAGGGGGACAGGGGCGCTTAACTATGGCTACACCTTC
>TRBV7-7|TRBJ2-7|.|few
CASSPHGNSYEQYF
TGTGCTAGCAGTCCTCACGGGAACTCCTACGAGCAGTACTTC
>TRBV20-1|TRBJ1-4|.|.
CSARLTATNEKLFF
TGCAGTGCTAGACTGACTGCAACTAATGAAAAACTGTTTTTT
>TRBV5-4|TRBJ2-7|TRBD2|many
CASSDQGLTQYF
TGTGCCAGCAGCGACCAGGGACTAACGCAGTACTTC
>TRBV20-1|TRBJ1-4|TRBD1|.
CSAEKGAGEKLFF
TGCAGTGCTGAAAAGGGGGCGGGTGAAAAACTGTTTTTT
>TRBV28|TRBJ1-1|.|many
CASSRSGFLNTEAFF
TGTGCCAGCAGTCGGAGCGGGTTTTTGAACACTGAAGCTTTCTTT
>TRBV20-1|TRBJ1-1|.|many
CSARLQANTEAFF
TGCAGTGCTAGGCTGCAGGCCAACACTGAAGCTTTCTTT
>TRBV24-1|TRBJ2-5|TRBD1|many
CATSDPTAGQGAETQYF
TGTGCCACCAGTGACCCGACCGCGGGACAGGGGGCAGAGACCCAGTACTTC
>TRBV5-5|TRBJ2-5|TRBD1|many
CASSLTGEETQYF
TGTGCCAGCAGCCTAACAGGGGAGGAGACCCAGTACTTC
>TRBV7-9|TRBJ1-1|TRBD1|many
CASSLSPDRGGTEAFF
TGTGCCAGCAGCTTATCTCCTGACAGGGGAGGCACTGAAGCTTTCTTT
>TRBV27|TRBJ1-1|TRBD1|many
CASSLRGGNTEAFF
TGTGCCAGCAGTTTAAGAGGGGGCAACACTGAAGCTTTCTTT
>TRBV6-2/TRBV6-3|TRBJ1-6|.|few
CASSSPSDHNSPLHF
TGTGCCAGCAGTAGTCCGTCAGATCATAATTCACCCCTCCACTTT
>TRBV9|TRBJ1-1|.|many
CASSVVGATEAFF
TGTGCCAGCAGCGTAGTGGGGGCCACTGAAGCTTTCTTT
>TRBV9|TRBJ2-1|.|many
CASSVQWNEQFF
TGTGCCAGCAGCGTTCAATGGAATGAGCAGTTCTTC
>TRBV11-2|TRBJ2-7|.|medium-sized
CASSNIPAYEQYF
TGTGCCAGCAGCAACATCCCCGCCTACGAGCAGTACTTC
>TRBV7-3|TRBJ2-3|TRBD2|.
CASSTSGGADTQYF
TGTGCCAGCAGCACGAGCGGGGGTGCAGATACGCAGTATTTT
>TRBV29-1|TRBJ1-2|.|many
CSVERALGYTF
TGCAGCGTTGAGAGAGCCCTTGGCTACACCTTC
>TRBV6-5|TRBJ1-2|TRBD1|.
CASSYTGGDDGYTF
TGTGCCAGCAGTTATACAGGGGGCGACGATGGCTACACCTTC
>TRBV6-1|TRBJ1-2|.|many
CASKDMNYGYTF
TGTGCCAGCAAGGACATGAACTATGGCTACACCTTC
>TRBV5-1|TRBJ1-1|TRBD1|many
CASSLGQGAEAFF
TGCGCCAGCAGCCTTGGACAGGGGGCAGAAGCTTTCTTT
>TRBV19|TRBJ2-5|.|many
CASSRSPAETQYF
TGTGCCAGTAGTAGGTCACCCGCGGAGACCCAGTACTTC
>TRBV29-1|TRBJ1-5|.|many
CSVRSGAQPQHF
TGCAGCGTTCGGTCAGGAGCTCAGCCCCAGCATTTT
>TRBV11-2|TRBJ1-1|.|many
CASSLGNRNTEAFF
TGTGCCAGCAGCTTAGGAAACCGGAACACTGAAGCTTTCTTT
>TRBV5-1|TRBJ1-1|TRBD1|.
CASSLSGGNTEAFF
TGCGCCAGCAGCTTGTCAGGGGGAAACACTGAAGCTTTCTTT
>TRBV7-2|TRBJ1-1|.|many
CASSSMPGEAFF
TGTGCCAGCAGCTCGATGCCTGGTGAGGCTTTCTTT
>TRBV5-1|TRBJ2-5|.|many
CASSFTGTPGLQETQYF
TGCGCCAGCAGCTTTACCGGGACCCCAGGCCTCCAAGAGACCCAGTACTTC
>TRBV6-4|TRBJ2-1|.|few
CASSDTTGGYNEQFF
TGTGCCAGCAGTGACACTACAGGAGGGTACAATGAGCAGTTCTTC
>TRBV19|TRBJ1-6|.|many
CASTWGLSNSPLHF
TGTGCCAGTACTTGGGGACTAAGTAATTCACCCCTCCACTTT
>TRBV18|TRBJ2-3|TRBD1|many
CASSPLNRGPKSTDTQYF
TGTGCCAGCTCACCCCTTAACAGGGGTCCCAAATCCACAGATACGCAGTATTTT
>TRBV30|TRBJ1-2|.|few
CAKTRDLGGYTF
TGTGCCAAGACGCGGGACCTTGGGGGCTACACCTTC
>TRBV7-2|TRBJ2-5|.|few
CASSLGGGKETQYF
TGTGCCAGCAGCTTAGGCGGAGGGAAAGAGACCCAGTACTTC
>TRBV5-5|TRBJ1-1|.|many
CASSLSPNTEAFF
TGTGCCAGCAGCTTATCACCGAACACTGAAGCTTTCTTT
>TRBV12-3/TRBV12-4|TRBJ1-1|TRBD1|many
CASSLGQSEAFF
TGTGCCAGCAGTCTGGGACAGAGTGAAGCTTTCTTT
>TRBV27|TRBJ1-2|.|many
CASSFEGNYGYTF
TGTGCCAGCAGTTTTGAGGGGAACTATGGCTACACCTTC